This passage covers 27 T cell receptor beta chains from one sample sequenced in a study of shared clonotypes between healthy human individuals. Clones were read by immunoSEQ multiplex PCR, and TCRdb kept only the in-frame ones, dropping some. The table records hundreds of thousands of clones, 95% to 96% of them present only once. CD45RO-negative, CCR7-selected cells formed the naive CD8 fraction, which excluded terminally differentiated effector memory CD45RA+ cells. The material sequenced was naive CD8+ T cells sorted from blood. The receptors originated from a woman aged 25 to 39 in good health.

This clone has just a few counts. CDR3 nucleotides: TGTGCCAGCAGCGGATATGGCGGGGAGCTGTTTTTT. It codes for CASSGYGGELFF. The rearrangement joins TRBV13 to TRBJ2-2; D remains unclear. Germline CDR1 reads PRHDT; CDR2 reads FYEKMQ (reference sequence). V lost 5 bases and J 7 bases, leaving 8 bases between the germline ends. The CDR3 spans 12 residues. Full variable domain (remainder filled in from reference TRBV13 and TRBJ2-2): AAGVIQSPRHLIKEKRETATLKCYPIPRHDTVYWYQQGPGQDPQFLISFYEKMQSDKGSIPDRFSAQQFSDYHSELNMSSLELGDSALYFCASSGYGGELFFGEGSRLTVL.

Comment on this clone: The same CDR3 also results from other DNA sequences found in this sample. This chain joins TRBV10-2 and TRBJ2-1; 10 positions match TRBD2. Looked up from germline, CDR1 is WSHSY and CDR2 is SAAADI. The CDR3 spans 15 residues. V shed 4 bases and J 2 bases; nucleotides not matched to a gene: 2. DNA for the CDR3: TGCGCCAGCAGTGTGGGGACTAGCGCCTACAATGAGCAGTTCTTC. It yields the protein CASSVGTSAYNEQFF.

CDR3 amino acids: CASSSGDEGGYEQYF. The CDR3 region has the DNA TGTGCCAGCAGTTCAGGCGACGAGGGGGGTTACGAGCAGTACTTC. The chain recombines TRBV28 with TRBJ2-7, with D possibly being TRBD1 or TRBD2 (6 bases each). The CDR3 consists of 15 residues. Germline values: CDR1 MDHEN, CDR2 SYDVKM. V lost 4 bases to trimming and J lost 4 bases, with 17 bases between them.

V usage is TRBV19 and J usage is TRBJ1-1, with TRBD1 as a possible D gene (5 bases). Trimming stripped 3 bases from V and 0 bases from J, with 11 bases between. Germline CDR1 is LNHDA and CDR2 is SQIVND (reference sequence). The CDR3 totals 15 residues. CDR3 nucleotides: TGTGCCAGTAGTATGGGGGGTATTTTGAACACTGAAGCTTTCTTT. Encoded protein: CASSMGGILNTEAFF.

Here the CDR3 DNA reads TGTGCCAGCAAGGGGAGGGGTGAGGGGCATGGCTACACCTTC. It codes for CASKGRGEGHGYTF. V usage is TRBV27 and J usage is TRBJ1-2; D might be TRBD1 (5 bases). Trimming took off 7 bases at V and 6 bases at J, with 18 bases between the two ends. Germline CDR1 MNHEY, CDR2 SMNVEV (reference sequence). The CDR3 covers 14 residues.

The chain carries TRBV10-3 and TRBJ1-2; D call uncertain. V was clipped by 6 bases and J by 5 bases, with 7 bases between them. The germline CDR1 and CDR2 sequences are ENHRY and SYGVKD. CDR3 length: 11 residues. CDR3 loop: CAIRPVYGYTF. The DNA of the CDR3 is TGTGCCATCAGACCGGTATATGGCTACACCTTC.

The chain joins TRBV29-1 to TRBJ2-1; the D gene is possibly TRBD2 (6 bases). Germline CDR1 and CDR2: SQVTM and ANQGSEA. The CDR3 consists of 11 residues. V lost 5 bases to trimming and J lost 6 bases, with 8 bases between them. The CDR3 region is CSVFSGNEQFF. The CDR3 DNA follows: TGCAGCGTTTTTAGCGGCAATGAGCAGTTCTTC.

This chain joins TRBV5-5 and TRBJ2-7; D is possibly TRBD2 (6 bases). With 3 bases removed from V and 0 bases from J, the gap between germline ends came to 16 bases. This CDR3 has 16 amino acids. CDR1 and CDR2 from the germline V gene are SGHKS and YYEKEE (reference sequence). The CDR3 DNA sequence: TGTGCCAGCAGCTGGACCGGGACTTCCCCCTCCTACGAGCAGTACTTC. Translation: CASSWTGTSPSYEQYF.

The chain is built from TRBV10-3 and TRBJ1-5; D might be TRBD1 (6 bases). V was pared by 7 bases and J by 0 bases, with 22 bases between. The CDR3 has 18 residues. The V gene's germline CDR1 is ENHRY and CDR2 SYGVKD. The CDR3 nucleotides are TGTGCCATCAACCAGGGGCGCGAAACCCGTTATAGCAATCAGCCCCAGCATTTT. It yields the protein CAINQGRETRYSNQPQHF.

V and J are TRBV7-9 and TRBJ2-3; 11 positions agree with TRBD2. The CDR3 loop spans 17 amino acids. Germline loops: CDR1 SEHNR, CDR2 FQNEAQ (reference sequence). V gave up 8 bases and J gave up 2 bases; unmatched junction bases: 12. This CDR3 reads CASELAGARGFTDTQYF. The CDR3 bases are TGTGCCAGCGAACTAGCGGGGGCGAGAGGGTTCACAGATACGCAGTATTTT.

The rearrangement uses TRBV2 and TRBJ2-7, with 12 bases identical to TRBD2. The trim removed 7 bases at V and 6 bases at J, leaving 10 bases unmatched. The CDR3 is made up of 15 amino acids. Germline assignment: CDR1 SNHLY and CDR2 FYNNEI. This chain's CDR3 is CASTQGTSGLGEQYF. The CDR3 nucleotides are TGTGCCAGCACCCAAGGGACTAGCGGGTTAGGCGAGCAGTACTTC.

This rearrangement joins TRBV7-8 to TRBJ2-5; TRBD2 matches at 9 bases. The last part of the DNA fits TRBJ2-7 better; the J call may be wrong. Germline V gene data show CDR1 as SGHVS and CDR2 as FQNEAQ. The CDR3 is made up of 15 amino acids. CDR3 nucleotide sequence: TGTGCCAGCAGCTCAGCGGGAGGCACCTCCTACGAGCAGTACTTC. This encodes CASSSAGGTSYEQYF.

The rearrangement uses TRBV5-1 and TRBJ2-1; D is possibly TRBD2 (6 bases). This CDR3 is built from 12 residues. Trimming pared 0 bases from V and 9 bases from J, leaving 7 bases between. Per the germline V gene, CDR1 is SGHRS and CDR2 is YFSETQ. The chain's CDR3 is CASSLAGVEQFF. As DNA, the CDR3 is TGCGCCAGCAGCTTGGCGGGGGTTGAGCAGTTCTTC.

The J gene is TRBJ2-3, the V gene TRBV7-3, with D tentatively TRBD2 (5 bases). This CDR3 has 15 amino acids. Trimming removed 0 bases from V and 6 bases from J, with 13 bases in between. Germline CDR1 reads SGHTA; CDR2 reads FQGTGA. The CDR3 DNA is TGTGCCAGCAGCTTAACGGCTAGCTGGTTGGATACGCAGTATTTT. It encodes CASSLTASWLDTQYF.

V usage is TRBV13 and J usage is TRBJ2-1; 8 nucleotides align to TRBD2. Germline V gives CDR1 PRHDT, CDR2 FYEKMQ (reference sequence). The CDR3 spans 16 residues. V was pared by 4 bases and J by 7 bases, with 12 bases of the junction left unmatched. The CDR3 bases are TGTGCCAGCAGCTCGGCCCGGGAGGGCCTGGGAAATGAGCAGTTCTTC. This translates into CASSSAREGLGNEQFF. Full variable domain (rest looked up from reference TRBV13 and TRBJ2-1): AAGVIQSPRHLIKEKRETATLKCYPIPRHDTVYWYQQGPGQDPQFLISFYEKMQSDKGSIPDRFSAQQFSDYHSELNMSSLELGDSALYFCASSSAREGLGNEQFFGPGTRLTVL.

The rearrangement joins TRBV14 to TRBJ2-6; D is possibly TRBD2 (5 bases). V was cut by 0 bases and J by 1 base, with 16 bases left in between. Germline CDR1 and CDR2: SGHDN and FVKESK. CDR3 length equals 19 residues. The CDR3, as DNA: TGTGCCAGCAGCCAAGATCAAGCGGAGCCCGTATCTGGGGCCAACGTCCTGACTTTC. Its translation: CASSQDQAEPVSGANVLTF.

This clone came up once. The V call is TRBV6-5, the J call TRBJ2-5; TRBD2 might be the D (6 bases). Germline V gene sequence: CDR1 MNHEY, CDR2 SVGAGI. CDR3 length: 16 residues. V lost 2 bases to trimming and J lost 5 bases, with 18 bases between them. The CDR3 DNA reads as TGTGCCAGCAGTTACCGCCGGGACTCTGGGTGGGAGACCCAGTACTTC. Amino acids: CASSYRRDSGWETQYF.

The rearrangement uses TRBV7-9 and TRBJ2-5, with D uncertain. The CDR3 length is 12 residues. The germline gives CDR1 SEHNR, CDR2 FQNEAQ (reference sequence). Trimming pared 4 bases from V and 3 bases from J, leaving 6 bases between. This CDR3 reads CASSYPEETQYF. The DNA for the CDR3 is TGTGCCAGCAGCTACCCTGAAGAGACCCAGTACTTC.

The rearrangement uses TRBV4-1 and TRBJ2-7; 7 nucleotides line up with TRBD1. This CDR3 region has 15 residues. Trimming cost V 4 bases and J 1 base; bases outside gene matches: 7. Per germline, CDR1 MGHRA and CDR2 YSYEKL. The CDR3 here is CASSPRQGTSYEQYF. For the CDR3, the DNA is TGCGCCAGCAGCCCCAGACAGGGTACATCCTACGAGCAGTACTTC.

The CDR3 is CASSLDGLTSGRSDTQYF. The DNA for the CDR3 is TGTGCCAGCAGCTTAGACGGATTGACTAGCGGGAGGTCGGATACGCAGTATTTT. The chain employs TRBV11-2 and TRBJ2-3; 13 bases map to TRBD2. The junction had 9 bases not matched to a gene; V was cut back by 0 bases and J by 6 bases. The CDR3 spans 18 residues. CDR1 and CDR2 (germline): SGHAT, FQNNGV.

The chain has TRBV2 and TRBJ1-2, with D tentatively TRBD1 (5 bases). The CDR3 contains 13 residues. Trimming removed 7 bases at V and 4 bases at J, with 13 bases between. Germline lookup yields CDR1 SNHLY and CDR2 FYNNEI. The CDR3 loop reads CASKGPEGYGYTF. The DNA for the CDR3 is TGTGCCAGCAAGGGACCCGAAGGCTATGGCTACACCTTC. The variable domain in full, with the rest retrieved from reference TRBV2 and TRBJ1-2, is EPEVTQTPSHQVTQMGQEVILRCVPISNHLYFYWYRQILGQKVEFLVSFYNNEISEKSEIFDDQFSVERPDGSNFTLKIRSTKLEDSAMYFCASKGPEGYGYTFGSGTRLTVV.

The V gene is TRBV27, the J gene TRBJ2-5; 10 bases line up with TRBD2. This CDR3 comprises 13 residues. The V segment lost 7 bases and the J segment 7 bases; nucleotides outside the gene matches: 6. In germline, CDR1 is MNHEY, CDR2 SMNVEV (reference sequence). CDR3 sequence: CASKASGRVTQYF. The CDR3 bases are TGTGCCAGCAAGGCTAGCGGGAGAGTGACCCAGTACTTC.

As to this clone: Other DNA sequences in this sample translate to the same CDR3. The chain carries TRBV27 and TRBJ1-4, with 8 bases matching TRBD1. The CDR3 sequence is 14 residues long. The germline V gene encodes CDR1 MNHEY and CDR2 SMNVEV (reference sequence). With V trimmed by 3 bases and J by 5 bases, 2 bases remained unmatched. As DNA, the CDR3 is TGTGCCAGCAGTTTCACAGGGGGGAATGAAAAACTGTTTTTT. It yields the protein CASSFTGGNEKLFF. Combining the CDR3 with reference TRBV27 and TRBJ1-4 gives the whole variable domain EAQVTQNPRYLITVTGKKLTVTCSQNMNHEYMSWYRQDPGLGLRQIYYSMNVEVTDKGDVPEGYKVSRKEKRNFPLILESPSPNQTSLYFCASSFTGGNEKLFFGSGTQLSVL.

The gene calls are TRBV9 and TRBJ2-5, with 8 bases that match TRBD1. Germline values: CDR1 SGDLS, CDR2 YYNGEE. The CDR3 contains 15 residues. The V and J ends lost 3 bases and 1 base, in that order; junction bases with no gene match: 5. The CDR3: CASSGWTGPQETQYF. The CDR3 DNA sequence: TGTGCCAGCAGCGGTTGGACAGGGCCCCAAGAGACCCAGTACTTC.

Here the CDR3 reads CASSLESGTRLYNEQFF. CDR3 nucleotide sequence: TGCGCCAGCAGCTTGGAGTCTGGGACTAGACTCTACAATGAGCAGTTCTTC. V and J are TRBV5-1 and TRBJ2-1; 8 nucleotides agree with TRBD2. Germline values: CDR1 SGHRS, CDR2 YFSETQ. V shed 0 bases and J 3 bases; nucleotides not matched to a gene: 8. The CDR3 covers 17 residues.

This sequence joins TRBV5-1 and TRBJ1-4; possible D gene TRBD1, 6 bases. V shed 4 bases and J shed 1 base, with 14 bases lying between them. The CDR3 contains 16 residues. Germline CDR1 SGHRS, CDR2 YFSETQ. CDR3 DNA: TGCGCCAGCAGCCCGACTCGGGGGCTAACTAATGAAAAACTGTTTTTT. As protein: CASSPTRGLTNEKLFF.

The chain has TRBV11-2 and TRBJ2-7; 7 bases line up with TRBD2. Trimming cost V 5 bases and J 5 bases; bases outside gene matches: 15. CDR3 size: 16 residues. Germline V gene lookup returns CDR1 SGHAT and CDR2 FQNNGV. CDR3 sequence: CASSDSHGEGRHEQYF. The CDR3 DNA sequence: TGTGCCAGCAGCGACTCCCATGGGGAGGGCCGCCACGAGCAGTACTTC.